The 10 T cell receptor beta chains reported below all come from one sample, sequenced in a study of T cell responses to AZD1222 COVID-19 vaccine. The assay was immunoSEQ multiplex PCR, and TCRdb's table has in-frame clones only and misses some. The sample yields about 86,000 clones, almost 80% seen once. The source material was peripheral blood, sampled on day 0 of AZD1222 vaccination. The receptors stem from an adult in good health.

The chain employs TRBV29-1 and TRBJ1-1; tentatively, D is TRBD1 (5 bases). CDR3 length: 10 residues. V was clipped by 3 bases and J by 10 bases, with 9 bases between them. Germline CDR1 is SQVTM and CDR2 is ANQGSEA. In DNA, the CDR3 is TGCAGCGTTGACTACGGGGGAGCTTTCTTT. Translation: CSVDYGGAFF.

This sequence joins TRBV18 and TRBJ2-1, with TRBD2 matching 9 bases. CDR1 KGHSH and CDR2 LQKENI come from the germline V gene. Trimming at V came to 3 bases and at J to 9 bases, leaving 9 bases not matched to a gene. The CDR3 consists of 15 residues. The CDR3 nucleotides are TGTGCCAGCTCACCGGTAGCGGGAGCTGCTGGTGAGCAGTTCTTC. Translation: CASSPVAGAAGEQFF.

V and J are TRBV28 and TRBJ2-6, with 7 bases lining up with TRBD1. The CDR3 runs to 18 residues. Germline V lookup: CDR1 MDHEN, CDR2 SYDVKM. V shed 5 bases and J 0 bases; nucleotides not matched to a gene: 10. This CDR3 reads CASSRQGTFHSGANVLTF. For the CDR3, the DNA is TGTGCCAGCAGTAGACAGGGCACCTTCCACTCTGGGGCCAACGTCCTGACTTTC. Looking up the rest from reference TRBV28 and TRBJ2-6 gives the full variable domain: DVKVTQSSRYLVKRTGEKVFLECVQDMDHENMFWYRQDPGLGLRLIYFSYDVKMKEKGDIPEGYSVSREKKERFSLILESASTNQTSMYLCASSRQGTFHSGANVLTFGAGSRLTVL.

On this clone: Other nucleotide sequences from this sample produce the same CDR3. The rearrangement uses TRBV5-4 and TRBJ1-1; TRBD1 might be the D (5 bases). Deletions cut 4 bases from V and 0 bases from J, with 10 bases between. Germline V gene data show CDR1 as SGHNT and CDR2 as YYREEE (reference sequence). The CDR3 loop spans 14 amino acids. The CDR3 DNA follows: TGTGCCAGCAGCCTCTCAGGGTTGAACACTGAAGCTTTCTTT. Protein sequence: CASSLSGLNTEAFF.

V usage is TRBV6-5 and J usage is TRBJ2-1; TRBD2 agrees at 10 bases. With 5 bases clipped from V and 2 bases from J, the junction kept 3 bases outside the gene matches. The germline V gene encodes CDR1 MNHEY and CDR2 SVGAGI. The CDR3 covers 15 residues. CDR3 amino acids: CASSQTSGAYNEQFF. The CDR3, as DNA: TGTGCCAGCAGTCAAACTAGCGGGGCCTACAATGAGCAGTTCTTC.

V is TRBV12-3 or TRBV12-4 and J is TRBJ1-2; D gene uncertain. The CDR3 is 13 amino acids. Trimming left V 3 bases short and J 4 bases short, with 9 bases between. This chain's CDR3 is CASSFSLSYGYTF. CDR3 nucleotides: TGTGCCAGCAGTTTCTCGCTGAGCTATGGCTACACCTTC.

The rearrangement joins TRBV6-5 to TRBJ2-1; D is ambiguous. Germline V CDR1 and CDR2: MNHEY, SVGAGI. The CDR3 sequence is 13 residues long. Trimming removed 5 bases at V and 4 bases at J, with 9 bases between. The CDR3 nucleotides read TGTGCCAGCAGTAAGGAAGCGTACAATGAGCAGTTCTTC. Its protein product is CASSKEAYNEQFF.

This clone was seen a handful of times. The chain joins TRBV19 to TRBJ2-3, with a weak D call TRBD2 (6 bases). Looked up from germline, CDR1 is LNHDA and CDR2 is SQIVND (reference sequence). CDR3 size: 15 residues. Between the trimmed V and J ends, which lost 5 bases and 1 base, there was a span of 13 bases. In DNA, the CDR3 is TGTGCCAGTAGTCGGGATTCGGGAGGCACAGATACGCAGTATTTT. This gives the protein CASSRDSGGTDTQYF.

The CDR3 here is CASSLSIETQYF. The CDR3, as DNA: TGTGCCAGCAGCTTAAGCATAGAGACCCAGTACTTC. The V and J genes are TRBV7-6 and TRBJ2-5; D is unclear. Germline loops: CDR1 SGHVS, CDR2 FNYEAQ. V was clipped by 2 bases and J by 4 bases, with 5 bases between them. The CDR3 has 12 residues.

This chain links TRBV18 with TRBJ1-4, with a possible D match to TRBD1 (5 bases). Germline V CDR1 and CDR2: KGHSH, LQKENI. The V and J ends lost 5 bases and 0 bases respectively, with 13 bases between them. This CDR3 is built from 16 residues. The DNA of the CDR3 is TGTGCCAGCTCAGGGACGACGGAAACAACTAATGAAAAACTGTTTTTT. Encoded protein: CASSGTTETTNEKLFF.